Shown below are 10 T cell receptor beta chains from a single sample sequenced in a study of shared clonotypes between healthy human individuals. This table comes from immunoSEQ multiplex PCR, and its TCRdb copy is limited to in-frame clones, with some not included. The data show about 2.1 million clones, about 92% seen once. The naive CD8 fraction comprised CD45RO-negative cells positively selected for CCR7 and excluded terminally differentiated effector memory CD45RA+ cells. The specimen was naive CD8+ T cells from PBMCs. The receptors stem from a young man in good health. Some clones in this sample may be carry-over from other donors' samples.

The chain couples TRBV9 to TRBJ2-2; 10 bases map to TRBD1. The V segment lost 3 bases and the J segment 5 bases; nucleotides outside the gene matches: 1. Germline V lookup: CDR1 SGDLS, CDR2 YYNGEE. CDR3 length: 14 residues. In nucleotides, the CDR3 is TGTGCCAGCAGCGGGACAGGGGGAACCGGGGAGCTGTTTTTT. It translates to CASSGTGGTGELFF. Complete variable domain (other parts from reference TRBV9 and TRBJ2-2): DSGVTQTPKHLITATGQRVTLRCSPRSGDLSVYWYQQSLDQGLQFLIQYYNGEERAKGNILERFSAQQFPDLHSELNLSSLELGDSALYFCASSGTGGTGELFFGEGSRLTVL.

This sequence joins TRBV13 and TRBJ2-1; D not certain. Germline CDR1 and CDR2: PRHDT and FYEKMQ (reference sequence). This CDR3 region has 12 residues. V lost 5 bases and J 6 bases, leaving 8 bases between the germline ends. The CDR3 here is CASSPQSNEQFF. The CDR3 DNA sequence: TGTGCCAGCAGCCCACAGAGCAATGAGCAGTTCTTC.

The chain is built from TRBV5-1 and TRBJ2-6, with a weak D call TRBD1 (5 bases). V dropped 7 bases and J dropped 1 base, with 9 bases sitting between them. Germline V gives CDR1 SGHRS, CDR2 YFSETQ. The CDR3 runs to 14 residues. Written as DNA, the CDR3 is TGCGCCAGCTTTCCAGGGTCTGGGGCCAACGTCCTGACTTTC. It translates to CASFPGSGANVLTF.

Note on this clone: The same CDR3 is also encoded by other DNA sequences in this sample. The V call is TRBV7-9, the J call TRBJ1-5; D ambiguous. V was shortened by 5 bases and J by 3 bases, with 5 bases between the two germline ends. There are 12 residues in the CDR3. The germline gives CDR1 SEHNR, CDR2 FQNEAQ (reference sequence). The CDR3 DNA follows: TGTGCCAGCAGCCCGGACAATCAGCCCCAGCATTTT. Translation gives CASSPDNQPQHF. Based on the CDR3 plus reference TRBV7-9 and TRBJ1-5, the full variable domain is DTGVSQNPRHKITKRGQNVTFRCDPISEHNRLYWYRQTLGQGPEFLTYFQNEAQLEKSRLLSDRFSAERPKGSFSTLEIQRTEQGDSAMYLCASSPDNQPQHFGDGTRLSIL.

This sequence joins TRBV6-1 and TRBJ1-5, with D possibly TRBD1 on 6 matching bases. Germline V gene sequence: CDR1 MNHNS, CDR2 SASEGT. The V gene lost 4 bases and the J gene lost 3 bases, with 16 bases spanning the gap. The CDR3 is 16 amino acids. In nucleotides, the CDR3 is TGTGCCAGCAGTGTCTTAGGACAGCTGGTCAATCAGCCCCAGCATTTT. Encoded protein: CASSVLGQLVNQPQHF.

This rearrangement joins TRBV27 to TRBJ1-5, with a weak D call TRBD1 (5 bases). V shed 5 bases and J shed 4 bases, with 12 bases lying between them. This CDR3 is built from 14 residues. The germline V gene encodes CDR1 MNHEY and CDR2 SMNVEV (reference sequence). CDR3: CASSIHGGNQPQHF. The CDR3 DNA follows: TGTGCCAGCAGTATCCACGGGGGAAATCAGCCCCAGCATTTT.

This chain connects TRBV4-1 to TRBJ1-5, with a weak D call TRBD1 (5 bases). This CDR3 region has 16 residues. The ends were cut back, 4 bases at V and 7 bases at J, with 20 bases in the middle. Germline CDR1 reads MGHRA; CDR2 reads YSYEKL. The CDR3 bases are TGCGCCAGCAGCCCCACGGGCGGGGGAGGCGGGCAGCCCCAGCATTTT. It yields the protein CASSPTGGGGGQPQHF.

V is TRBV4-1 and J is TRBJ2-6, with a tentative D call TRBD1 (5 bases). Germline CDR1 and CDR2: MGHRA and YSYEKL. This CDR3 has 15 amino acids. V shed 2 bases and J shed 4 bases, with 9 bases lying between them. The CDR3: CASSQRGPGANVLTF. The CDR3 DNA reads as TGCGCCAGCAGCCAAAGGGGTCCCGGGGCCAACGTCCTGACTTTC.

J is TRBJ2-1 and V is TRBV29-1; D uncertain. V shed 3 bases and J shed 8 bases, with 11 bases lying between them. CDR3 size: 12 residues. From germline, CDR1 is SQVTM and CDR2 ANQGSEA. This chain's CDR3 is CSVDSGPDEQFF. The CDR3, as DNA: TGCAGCGTTGATAGTGGTCCGGATGAGCAGTTCTTC.

The rearrangement uses TRBV27 and TRBJ2-1, with TRBD2 matching over 9 bases. Germline CDR1 reads MNHEY; CDR2 reads SMNVEV (reference sequence). The CDR3 is made up of 17 amino acids. J was trimmed by 0 bases and V by 3 bases; bases with no gene match: 6. The CDR3: CASSFALAGLSYNEQFF. As DNA, the CDR3 is TGTGCCAGCAGTTTTGCACTAGCGGGCCTCTCCTACAATGAGCAGTTCTTC.